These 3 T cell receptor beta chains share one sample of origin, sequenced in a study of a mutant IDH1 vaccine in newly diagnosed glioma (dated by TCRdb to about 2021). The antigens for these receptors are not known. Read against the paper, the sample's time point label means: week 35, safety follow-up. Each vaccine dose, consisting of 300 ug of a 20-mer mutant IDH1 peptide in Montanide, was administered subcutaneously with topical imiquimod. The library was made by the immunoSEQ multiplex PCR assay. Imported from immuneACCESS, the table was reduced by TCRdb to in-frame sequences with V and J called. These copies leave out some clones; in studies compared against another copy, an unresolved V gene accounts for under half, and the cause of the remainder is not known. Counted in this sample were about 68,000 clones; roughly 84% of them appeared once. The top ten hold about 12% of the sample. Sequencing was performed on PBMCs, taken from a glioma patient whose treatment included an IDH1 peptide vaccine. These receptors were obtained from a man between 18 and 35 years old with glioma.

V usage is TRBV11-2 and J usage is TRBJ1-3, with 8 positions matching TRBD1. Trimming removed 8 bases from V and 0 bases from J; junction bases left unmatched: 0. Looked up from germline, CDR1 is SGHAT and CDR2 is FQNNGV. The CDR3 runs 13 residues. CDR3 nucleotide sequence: TGTGCCAGCGACAGGGGCTCTGGAAACACCATATATTTT. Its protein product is CASDRGSGNTIYF.

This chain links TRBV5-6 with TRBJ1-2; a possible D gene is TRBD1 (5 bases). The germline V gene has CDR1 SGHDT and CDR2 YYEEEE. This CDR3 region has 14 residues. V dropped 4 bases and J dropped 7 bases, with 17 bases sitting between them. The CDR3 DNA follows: TGTGCCAGCAGCCGTGGGGGGACGGTACTTGGCTACACCTTC. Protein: CASSRGGTVLGYTF.

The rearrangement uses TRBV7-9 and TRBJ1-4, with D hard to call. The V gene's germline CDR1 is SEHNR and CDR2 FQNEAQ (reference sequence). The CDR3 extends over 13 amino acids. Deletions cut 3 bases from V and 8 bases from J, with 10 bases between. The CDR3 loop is CASSFHGQEKLFF. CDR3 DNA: TGTGCCAGCAGCTTCCACGGGCAGGAAAAACTGTTTTTT.